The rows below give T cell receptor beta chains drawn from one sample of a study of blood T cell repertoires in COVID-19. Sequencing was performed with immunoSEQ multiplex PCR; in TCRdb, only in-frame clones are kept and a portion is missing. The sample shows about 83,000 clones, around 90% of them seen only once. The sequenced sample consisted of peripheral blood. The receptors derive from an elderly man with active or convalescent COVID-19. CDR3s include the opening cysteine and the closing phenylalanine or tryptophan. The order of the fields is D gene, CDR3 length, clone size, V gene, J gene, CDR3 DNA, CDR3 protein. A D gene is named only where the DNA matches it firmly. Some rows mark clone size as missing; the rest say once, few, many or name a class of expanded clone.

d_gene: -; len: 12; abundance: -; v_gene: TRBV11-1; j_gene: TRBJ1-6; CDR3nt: TGTGCCAGCAGCCGACCGGGGGGACCCCTCCACTTT; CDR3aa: CASSRPGGPLHF
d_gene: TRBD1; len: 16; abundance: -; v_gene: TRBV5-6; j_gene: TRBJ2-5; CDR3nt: TGTGCCAGCAGCCTCCGGGACAGGGGACCGCGGGAGACCCAGTACTTC; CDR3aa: CASSLRDRGPRETQYF
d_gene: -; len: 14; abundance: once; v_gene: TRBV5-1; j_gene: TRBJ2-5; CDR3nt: TGCGCCAGCAGCTTGGCCCCGGGGGAAGAGACCCAGTACTTC; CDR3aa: CASSLAPGEETQYF
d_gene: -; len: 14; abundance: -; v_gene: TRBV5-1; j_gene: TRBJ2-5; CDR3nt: TGCGCCAGCAGCATAAGGACACTACAAGAGACCCAGTACTTC; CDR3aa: CASSIRTLQETQYF
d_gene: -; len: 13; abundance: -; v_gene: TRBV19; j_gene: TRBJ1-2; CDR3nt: TGTGCCAGTAGTATAGGGAGAGTCCGTAGCTACACCTTC; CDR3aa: CASSIGRVRSYTF
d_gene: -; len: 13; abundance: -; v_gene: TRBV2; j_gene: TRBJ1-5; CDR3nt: TGTGCCAGCCAAAGGGGGAGCAATCAGCCCCAGCATTTT; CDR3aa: CASQRGSNQPQHF
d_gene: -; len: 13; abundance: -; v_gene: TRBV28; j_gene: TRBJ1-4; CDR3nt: TGTGCCAGCAGCTCGGGACTGCCCGAAAAACTGTTTTTT; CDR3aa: CASSSGLPEKLFF
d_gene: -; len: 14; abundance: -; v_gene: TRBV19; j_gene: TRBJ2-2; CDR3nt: TGTGCCAGTAGTATTGGCGGGACCACCGGGGAGCTGTTTTTT; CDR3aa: CASSIGGTTGELFF
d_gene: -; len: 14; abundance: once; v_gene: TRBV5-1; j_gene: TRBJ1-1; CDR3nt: TGCGCCAGCAGCCTTTCACGGGTGAACACTGAAGCTTTCTTT; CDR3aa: CASSLSRVNTEAFF
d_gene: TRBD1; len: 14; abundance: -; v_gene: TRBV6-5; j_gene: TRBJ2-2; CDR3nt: TGTGCCAGCAGAAGACAGGGGAGCACCGGGGAGCTGTTTTTT; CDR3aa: CASRRQGSTGELFF
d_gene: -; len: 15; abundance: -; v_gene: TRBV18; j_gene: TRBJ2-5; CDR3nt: TGTGCCAGCTCACCCCCTCTTCCCGGAGGGGAGACCCAGTACTTC; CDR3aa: CASSPPLPGGETQYF
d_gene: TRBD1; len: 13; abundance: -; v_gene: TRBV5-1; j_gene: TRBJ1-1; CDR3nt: TGCGCCAGCAGCAAGACAGGGGGTACTGAAGCTTTCTTT; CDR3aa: CASSKTGGTEAFF
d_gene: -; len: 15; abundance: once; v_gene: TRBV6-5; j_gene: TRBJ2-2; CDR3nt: TGTGCCAGCAGTTACTCCCAGGGGAATACCGGGGAGCTGTTTTTT; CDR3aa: CASSYSQGNTGELFF
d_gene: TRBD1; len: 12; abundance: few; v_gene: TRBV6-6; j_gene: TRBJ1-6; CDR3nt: TGTGCCAGCAGCAAACAGGGGTCGGCCCTCCACTTT; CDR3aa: CASSKQGSALHF
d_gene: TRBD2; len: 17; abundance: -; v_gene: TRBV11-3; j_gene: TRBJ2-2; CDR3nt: TGTGCCAGCAGCTTGGGAGGACTAGCGGGATTCACCGGGGAGCTGTTTTTT; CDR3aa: CASSLGGLAGFTGELFF
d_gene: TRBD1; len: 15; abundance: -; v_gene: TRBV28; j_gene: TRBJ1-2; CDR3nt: TGTGCCAGCAGTCCCACAGGGGAAATCGTCTATGGCTACACCTTC; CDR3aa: CASSPTGEIVYGYTF
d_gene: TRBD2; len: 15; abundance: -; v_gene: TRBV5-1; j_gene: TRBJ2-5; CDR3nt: TGCGCCAGCAGCCCTCTAGCGACTAGCGTAGAGACCCAGTACTTC; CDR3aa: CASSPLATSVETQYF
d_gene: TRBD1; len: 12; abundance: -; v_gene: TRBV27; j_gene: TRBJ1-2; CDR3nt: TGTGCCAGCAGGGACAGGAACTATGGCTACACCTTC; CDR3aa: CASRDRNYGYTF
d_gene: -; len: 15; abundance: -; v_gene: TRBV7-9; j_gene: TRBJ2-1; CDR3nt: TGTGCCAGCGTGAGGGCGACAGGTATATACAATGAGCAGTTCTTC; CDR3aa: CASVRATGIYNEQFF
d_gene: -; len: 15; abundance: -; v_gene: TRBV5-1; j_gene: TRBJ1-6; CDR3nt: TGCGCCAGCAGCCAGACTACAGGGACGAATTCACCCCTCCACTTT; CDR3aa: CASSQTTGTNSPLHF
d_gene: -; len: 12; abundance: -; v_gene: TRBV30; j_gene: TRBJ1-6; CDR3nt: TGTGCCTGGAGTGGGGGAGCTTCACCCCTCCACTTT; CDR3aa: CAWSGGASPLHF
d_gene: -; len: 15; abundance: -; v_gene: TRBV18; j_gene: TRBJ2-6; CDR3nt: TGTGCCAGCTCACGAACACTATCTGGGGCCAACGTCCTGACTTTC; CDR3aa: CASSRTLSGANVLTF
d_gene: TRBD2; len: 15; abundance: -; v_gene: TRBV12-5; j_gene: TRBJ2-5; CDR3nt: TGTGCTAGTGGTTTGGTACAAAGTCGCGGGGGGACCCAGTACTTC; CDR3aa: CASGLVQSRGGTQYF
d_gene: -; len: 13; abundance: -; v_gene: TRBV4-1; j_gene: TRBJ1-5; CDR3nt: TGCGCCAGCAGCCAAGTGAGCCATCAGCCCCAGCATTTT; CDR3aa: CASSQVSHQPQHF
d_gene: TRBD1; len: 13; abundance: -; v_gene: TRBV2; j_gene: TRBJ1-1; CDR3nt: TGTGCCAGCACCCCAGGGGGCCGGGCTGAAGCTTTCTTT; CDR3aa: CASTPGGRAEAFF
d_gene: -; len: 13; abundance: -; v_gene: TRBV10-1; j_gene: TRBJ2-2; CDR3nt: TGCGCCAGCACCAAATCCGGGGCCGGGGAGCTGTTTTTT; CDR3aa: CASTKSGAGELFF
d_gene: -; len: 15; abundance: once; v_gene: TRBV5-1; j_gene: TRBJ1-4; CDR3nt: TGCGCCAGCAGACAGTCCGGCGAAGCTAATGAAAAACTGTTTTTT; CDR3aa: CASRQSGEANEKLFF
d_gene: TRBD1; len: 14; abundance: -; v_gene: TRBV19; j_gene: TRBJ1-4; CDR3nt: TGTGCCAGTACAAAAGACAGGGTAGGCGAAAAACTGTTTTTT; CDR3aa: CASTKDRVGEKLFF
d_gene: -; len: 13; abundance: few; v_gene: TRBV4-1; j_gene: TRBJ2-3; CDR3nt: TGCGCCAGCAGCTTCGAGCCGGTAGATACGCAGTATTTT; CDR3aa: CASSFEPVDTQYF
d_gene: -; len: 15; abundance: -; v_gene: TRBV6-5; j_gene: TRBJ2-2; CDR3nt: TGTGCCAGCAGTCTACCCGGTGGAGGTGGCGGGGAGCTGTTTTTT; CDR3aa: CASSLPGGGGGELFF
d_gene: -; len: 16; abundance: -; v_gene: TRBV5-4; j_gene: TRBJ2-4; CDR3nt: TGTGCCAGCAGCGAAAGAGGGGGAATAGCCAAAAACATTCAGTACTTC; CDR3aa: CASSERGGIAKNIQYF
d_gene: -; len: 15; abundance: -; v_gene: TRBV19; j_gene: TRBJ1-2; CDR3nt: TGTGCCAGTAGTCCGCGACACCGGGAGGACACGGGCTACACCTTC; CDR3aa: CASSPRHREDTGYTF
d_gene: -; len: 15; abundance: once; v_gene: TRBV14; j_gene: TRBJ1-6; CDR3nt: TGTGCCAGCAGCCGAGGGAATAGCAGGAATTCACCCCTCCACTTT; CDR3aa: CASSRGNSRNSPLHF
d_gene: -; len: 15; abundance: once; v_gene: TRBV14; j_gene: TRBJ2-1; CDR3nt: TGTGCCAGCAGCCAAGTAAGAGCTAGTAAGAATGAGCAGTTCTTC; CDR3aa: CASSQVRASKNEQFF
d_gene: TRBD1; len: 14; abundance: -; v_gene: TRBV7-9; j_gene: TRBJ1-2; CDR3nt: TGTGCCAGCAGCTTAGTCGAGGGGACAGCTGGCTACACCTTC; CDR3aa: CASSLVEGTAGYTF
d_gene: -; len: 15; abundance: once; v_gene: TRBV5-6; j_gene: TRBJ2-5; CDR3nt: TGTGCCAGCAGCTGGGGGCAGGGGATTCAAGAGACCCAGTACTTC; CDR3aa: CASSWGQGIQETQYF
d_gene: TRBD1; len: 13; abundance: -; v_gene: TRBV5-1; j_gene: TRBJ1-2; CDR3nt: TGCGCCAGCAGCATCAGGGGGCCGAGAGGCTACACCTTC; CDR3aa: CASSIRGPRGYTF
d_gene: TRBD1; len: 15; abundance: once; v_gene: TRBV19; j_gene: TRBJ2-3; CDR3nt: TGTGCCAGTAGGAGGACAGGGGACGGAACAGATACGCAGTATTTT; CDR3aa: CASRRTGDGTDTQYF
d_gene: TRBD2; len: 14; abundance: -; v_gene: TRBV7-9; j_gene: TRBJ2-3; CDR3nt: TGTGCCAGCAGCCAGACTAGCGTCACAGATACGCAGTATTTT; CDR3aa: CASSQTSVTDTQYF
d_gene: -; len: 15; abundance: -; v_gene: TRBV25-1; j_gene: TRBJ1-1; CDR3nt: TGTGCCAGCAGTGAAGATTCGTGGGCCTCCACTGAAGCTTTCTTT; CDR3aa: CASSEDSWASTEAFF
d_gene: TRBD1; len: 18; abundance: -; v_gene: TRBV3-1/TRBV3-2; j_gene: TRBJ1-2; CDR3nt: TGTGCCAGCAGCCAAACCCACACCGGAACAGGGGGCACAGATGGCTACACCTTC; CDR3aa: CASSQTHTGTGGTDGYTF
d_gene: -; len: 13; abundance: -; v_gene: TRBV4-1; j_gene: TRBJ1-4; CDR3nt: TGCGCCAGCAGCCAATATACTAGTGAAAAACTGTTTTTT; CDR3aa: CASSQYTSEKLFF
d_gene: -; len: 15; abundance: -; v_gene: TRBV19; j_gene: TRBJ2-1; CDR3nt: TGTGCCAGTAGAATTAGCGGAGGCTCCTACAATGAGCAGTTCTTC; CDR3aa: CASRISGGSYNEQFF
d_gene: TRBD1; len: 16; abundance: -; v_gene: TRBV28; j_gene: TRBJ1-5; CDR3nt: TGTGCCAGCAGTTTCCTACGGGACAGCCGTAATCAGCCCCAGCATTTT; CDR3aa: CASSFLRDSRNQPQHF
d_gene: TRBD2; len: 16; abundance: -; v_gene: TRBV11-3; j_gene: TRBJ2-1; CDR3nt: TGTGCCAGCAGCTCGGCCCGGGACGGGAGGTACAATGAGCAGTTCTTC; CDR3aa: CASSSARDGRYNEQFF
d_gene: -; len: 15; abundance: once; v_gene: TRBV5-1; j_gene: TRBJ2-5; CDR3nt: TGCGCCAGCAGCTTAACAGACCTGCGCCAAGAGACCCAGTACTTC; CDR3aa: CASSLTDLRQETQYF
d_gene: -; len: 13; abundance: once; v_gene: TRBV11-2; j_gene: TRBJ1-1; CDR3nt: TGTGCCAGCAGATCAGGGTTAAACACTGAAGCTTTCTTT; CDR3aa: CASRSGLNTEAFF